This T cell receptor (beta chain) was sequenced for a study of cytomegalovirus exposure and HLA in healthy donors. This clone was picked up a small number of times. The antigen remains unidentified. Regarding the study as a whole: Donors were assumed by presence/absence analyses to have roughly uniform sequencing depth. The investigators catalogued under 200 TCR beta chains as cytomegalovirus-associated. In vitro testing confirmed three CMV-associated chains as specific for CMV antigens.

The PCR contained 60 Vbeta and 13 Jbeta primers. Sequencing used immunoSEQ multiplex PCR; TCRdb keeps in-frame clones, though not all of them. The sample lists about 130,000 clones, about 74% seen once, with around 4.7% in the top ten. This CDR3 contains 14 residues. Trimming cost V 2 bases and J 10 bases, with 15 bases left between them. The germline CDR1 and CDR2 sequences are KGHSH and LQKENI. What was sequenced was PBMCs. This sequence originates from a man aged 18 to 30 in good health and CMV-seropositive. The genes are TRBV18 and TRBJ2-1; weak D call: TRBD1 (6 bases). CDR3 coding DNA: TGTGCCAGCTCACCATTCACCTTTGACAGGGAGCAGTTCTTC. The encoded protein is CASSPFTFDREQFF. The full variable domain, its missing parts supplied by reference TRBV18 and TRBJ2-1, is NAGVMQNPRHLVRRRGQEARLRCSPMKGHSHVYWYRQLPEEGLKFMVYLQKENIIDESGMPKERFSAEFPKEGPSILRIQQVVRGDSAAYFCASSPFTFDREQFFGPGTRLTVL.